This TCR beta chain was observed in a study of blood T cell repertoires in COVID-19. Study overall: Acute-phase and convalescent COVID-19 samples originated in the United States, Italy and Spain. Sources were T cells, B-cell-depleted T cells, or PBMCs; the material itself was cDNA or gDNA.

Individuals aged about 18 to 89 years were recruited from 20 to 25 US areas. Recovery meant two consecutive negative NP/OP PCR tests, professional clearance, or resolved symptoms. The CDR3 has 14 residues. Per the germline V gene, CDR1 is MNHEY and CDR2 is SVGAGI. Trimming took 6 bases from V and 2 from J; bases not matched to a gene: 6. The table came from immunoSEQ multiplex PCR; TCRdb's copy has only in-frame clones and leaves some out. This table holds about 480,000 clones, around 89% found once. The specimen was PBMCs or T cells enriched from blood (not recorded which). The J gene is TRBJ2-7, the V gene TRBV6-5; 8 bases are shared with TRBD1. The TCR comes from a woman aged 40 to 50 who had recovered from COVID-19. The CDR3 spells CASSDTGGPYEQYF. CDR3 DNA: TGTGCCAGCAGCGATACAGGGGGTCCCTACGAGCAGTACTTC.